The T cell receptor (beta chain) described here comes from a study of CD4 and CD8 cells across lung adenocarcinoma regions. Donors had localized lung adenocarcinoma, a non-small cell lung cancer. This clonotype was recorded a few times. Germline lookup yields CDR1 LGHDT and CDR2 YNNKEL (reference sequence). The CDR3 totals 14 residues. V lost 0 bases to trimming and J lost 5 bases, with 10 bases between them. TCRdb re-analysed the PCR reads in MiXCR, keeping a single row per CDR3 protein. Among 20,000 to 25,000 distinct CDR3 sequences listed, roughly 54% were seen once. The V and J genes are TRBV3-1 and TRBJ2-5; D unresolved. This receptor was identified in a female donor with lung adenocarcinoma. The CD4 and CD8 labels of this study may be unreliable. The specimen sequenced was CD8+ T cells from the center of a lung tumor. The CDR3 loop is CASSQDGSRETQYF. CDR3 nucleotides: TGTGCCAGCAGCCAAGATGGCAGCCGGGAGACCCAGTACTTC.